Below, 15 T cell receptor beta chains from the same sample are listed, as sequenced in a study of Graves' ophthalmopathy and Graves' hyperthyroidism (dated by TCRdb to the late 2010s). TCRdb records Illumina HiSeq 2000 as the sequencer. For repertoire sequencing, the TCR beta CDR3 regions were amplified from RNA transcripts. A first-round RT-PCR used HTBI primers with the Qiagen OneStep RT-PCR kit, followed by a second-round multiplex PCR, size selection and purification. In-frame beta chains were kept once TCRdb had trimmed the public reads at Q25 with fastp and called clones with MiXCR. Duplicate CDR3 protein sequences are folded into a single record with the most common DNA and genes. In this sample the table shows over 200,000 distinct CDR3 sequences, about 32% of which occur a single time. Approximately 8.6% of the sample rests with the top ten. Input material: peripheral blood. The receptor set was obtained from a man between 50 and 59 years old with Graves' ophthalmopathy. Donor details come from another sample of the same person, matched by shared clones.

This clonotype was seen ten or more times. The chain couples TRBV5-1 to TRBJ2-5; 13 bases align to TRBD2. Germline V CDR1 and CDR2: SGHRS, YFSETQ. The CDR3 runs to 18 residues. J was trimmed by 2 bases and V by 5 bases; bases with no gene match: 12. CDR3 in amino acids: CASSYGLAGVPWQETQYF. CDR3 DNA sequence: TGCGCCAGCAGTTATGGACTAGCGGGAGTTCCGTGGCAAGAGACCCAGTACTTC.

This clonotype was seen ten or more times. V is TRBV28 and J is TRBJ1-1; D is unresolved. The germline V gene has CDR1 MDHEN and CDR2 SYDVKM. The CDR3 length is 13 residues. V lost 5 bases to trimming and J lost 4 bases, with 11 bases between them. Here the CDR3 reads CASSPPMSTEAFF. The CDR3 DNA follows: TGTGCCAGCAGTCCCCCTATGTCCACTGAAGCTTTCTTT.

This clonotype has a count of ten or more. One end of the junction varies from germline; a read error may be responsible. The chain recombines TRBV28 with TRBJ2-5, with a possible D match to TRBD2 (6 bases). Germline values: CDR1 MDHEN, CDR2 SYDVKM. The CDR3 spans 15 residues. CDR3: CVSSLWRERRETQYF. The CDR3 nucleotides read TGTGTCAGCAGTTTATGGCGGGAACGGCGGGAGACCCAGTACTTC.

The V gene is TRBV7-2, the J gene TRBJ1-2; 7 nucleotides align to TRBD1. This CDR3 region has 14 residues. V dropped 6 bases and J dropped 8; count of bases not matched to a gene: 12. The germline gives CDR1 SGHTA, CDR2 FQGNSA. The CDR3 DNA reads TGTGCCAGCAGAGCGACAGGGACCCACTCCGGCTACACCTTC. Its protein is CASRATGTHSGYTF.

This clonotype showed up many times. The J gene is TRBJ2-7, the V gene TRBV20-1; 7 bases match TRBD2. J was trimmed by 2 bases and V by 0 bases; bases with no gene match: 7. This CDR3 has 15 amino acids. Germline loops: CDR1 DFQATT, CDR2 SNEGSKA (reference sequence). As DNA, the CDR3 is TGCAGTGCTAGAGATGAAGGCGGGAGACCCTACGAGCAGTACTTC. This translates into CSARDEGGRPYEQYF.

This clonotype was recorded many times. The rearrangement uses TRBV28 and TRBJ2-7, with TRBD2 matching 7 bases. Trimming took 5 bases from V and 7 from J; bases not matched to a gene: 23. Germline CDR1 is MDHEN and CDR2 is SYDVKM. CDR3 length: 18 amino acids. CDR3 DNA sequence: TGTGCCAGCAGTCCCGAGACCGGGGGGTTGAAGGTTAAGTTGGAGCAGTACTTC. This sequence encodes CASSPETGGLKVKLEQYF.

This clonotype has at least ten counts. The chain links TRBV9 to TRBJ2-7; 7 nucleotides match TRBD1. The CDR3 is 14 amino acids. The J segment lost 2 bases and the V segment lost 3 bases, leaving 5 bases of the junction unmatched. Germline V gene sequence: CDR1 SGDLS, CDR2 YYNGEE. CDR3 nucleotide sequence: TGTGCCAGCAGCGGAGGGACAGCTACCTACGAGCAGTACTTC. The encoded protein is CASSGGTATYEQYF.

This clonotype was observed many times. The chain carries TRBV4-3 and TRBJ2-7, with 8 bases aligning to TRBD2. Germline values: CDR1 LGHNA, CDR2 YSLEER. Trimming removed 3 bases from V and 2 bases from J; junction bases left unmatched: 0. The CDR3 loop spans 13 amino acids. The CDR3 nucleotides read TGCGCCAGCAGCCAGGGACTAGCCTACGAGCAGTACTTC. Its translation: CASSQGLAYEQYF.

The table lists this clonotype with many counts. The rearrangement uses TRBV6-1 and TRBJ2-2; 8 nucleotides agree with TRBD1. Germline V gene data show CDR1 as MNHNS and CDR2 as SASEGT. The CDR3 is 15 amino acids. The V segment lost 4 bases and the J segment 3 bases; nucleotides outside the gene matches: 4. The DNA of the CDR3 is TGTGCCAGCAGTGTCAGGGGGCGCGACACCGGGGAGCTGTTTTTT. Its protein is CASSVRGRDTGELFF.

The chain links TRBV15 to TRBJ1-1, with 10 bases fitting TRBD1. There are 16 residues in the CDR3. Trimming at V came to 5 bases and at J to 0 bases, leaving 6 bases not matched to a gene. Germline CDR1 is LNHNV and CDR2 is YYDKDF (reference sequence). CDR3 amino acids: CATSSGQGVLNTEAFF. For the CDR3, the DNA is TGTGCCACCAGCTCAGGACAGGGGGTTTTGAACACTGAAGCTTTCTTT.

This clonotype showed up many times. The genes are TRBV28 and TRBJ1-2; unclear D gene. Per germline, CDR1 MDHEN and CDR2 SYDVKM. The CDR3 has 12 residues. V lost 6 bases and J 6 bases, leaving 11 bases between the germline ends. The CDR3 sequence: CASRVANHGYTF. For the CDR3, the DNA is TGTGCCAGCAGGGTGGCAAATCATGGCTACACCTTC.

This clonotype was detected only a few times. This chain links TRBV10-3 with TRBJ2-7, with a possible D match to TRBD2 (5 bases). The CDR3 is 13 amino acids. V was shortened by 7 bases and J by 4 bases, with 14 bases between the two germline ends. CDR1 and CDR2 from the germline V gene are ENHRY and SYGVKD. CDR3 DNA: TGTGCCATCACCGACGGGGTTGGGTACGAGCAGTACTTC. Protein sequence: CAITDGVGYEQYF.

Many counts were recorded for this clonotype. CDR3 region: CAWSEGAGNTIYF. The CDR3 bases are TGTGCCTGGAGTGAAGGGGCTGGAAACACCATATATTTT. The rearrangement uses TRBV30 and TRBJ1-3; a weak D match, TRBD1 (5 bases). The CDR3 extends over 13 amino acids. CDR1 and CDR2 from the germline V gene are GTSNPN and SVGIG (reference sequence). V was clipped by 1 base and J by 2 bases, with 6 bases between them.

This clonotype was picked up many times. The rearrangement joins TRBV24-1 to TRBJ1-1, with 12 nucleotides matching TRBD1. Trimming took 0 bases from V and 1 from J; bases not matched to a gene: 8. The germline CDR1 and CDR2 sequences are KGHDR and SFDVKD. This CDR3 region has 19 residues. The CDR3 nucleotides are TGTGCCACCAGTGATTTGCAACCGGGACAGGGGGCCGAGAACACTGAAGCTTTCTTT. Amino acid sequence: CATSDLQPGQGAENTEAFF.

This clonotype was seen repeatedly, ten times or more. The chain uses TRBV7-2 and TRBJ2-7; D perhaps matches TRBD1 (5 bases). Germline CDR1 SGHTA, CDR2 FQGNSA. There are 13 residues in the CDR3. V lost 4 bases and J 5 bases, leaving 12 bases between the germline ends. CDR3 in DNA: TGTGCCAGCAGCTCGGTTCAGGGTGACGAGCAGTACTTC. Encoded protein: CASSSVQGDEQYF. Combining the CDR3 with reference TRBV7-2 and TRBJ2-7 gives the whole variable domain GAGVSQSPSNKVTEKGKDVELRCDPISGHTALYWYRQSLGQGLEFLIYFQGNSAPDKSGLPSDRFSAERTGGSVSTLTIQRTQQEDSAVYLCASSSVQGDEQYFGPGTRLTVT.